This TCR beta chain was observed in a study of blood T cell repertoires in COVID-19. The wider study: COVID-19 samples, acute and convalescent, were from the United States, Italy and Spain. In each case, the material was cDNA or gDNA derived from T cells, B-cell-depleted T cells, or PBMCs.

This clone is a singleton in its sample. Method: immunoSEQ multiplex PCR; TCRdb's copy keeps in-frame clones and lacks some. The table lists fewer than 150,000 clones, around 79% of them singletons, with around 18% in the top ten. The sequenced material came from peripheral blood. The TCR originated in a man at least 80 years old with acute or convalescent COVID-19.

The CDR3 DNA reads as TGTGCCAGCAGCTTGGATCTACGGAGGAACTATGGCTACACCTTC. It translates to CASSLDLRRNYGYTF. The gene calls are TRBV5-6 and TRBJ1-2; no clear D. V lost 0 bases to trimming and J lost 2 bases, with 11 bases between them. Germline CDR1 and CDR2: SGHDT and YYEEEE. The CDR3 runs to 15 residues.